The 3 T cell receptor beta chains below were found in one sample sequenced in a study of Graves' ophthalmopathy and Graves' hyperthyroidism. Transcripts of RNA were the source for amplifying TCR beta CDR3 regions. HTBI primers served in a first-round RT-PCR, which a second-round multiplex PCR followed. One entry per CDR3 protein results from TCRdb running MiXCR on the multiplex PCR reads. This table holds just over 400,000 distinct CDR3 sequences, under 25% found once. Sequenced input: peripheral blood. These receptors were collected from a woman between 18 and 30 years old with stable Graves' hyperthyroidism.

The chain has TRBV12-3 or TRBV12-4 and TRBJ2-7; weak D call: TRBD1 (6 bases). The V end was cut by 5 bases, the J end by 4 bases, with 12 bases between. The CDR3 is 13 residues long. CDR3 loop: CASSGGQRYEQYF. The DNA for the CDR3 is TGTGCCAGCAGTGGCGGACAGCGATACGAGCAGTACTTC.

The table lists this clonotype with many counts. The rearrangement uses TRBV28 and TRBJ2-5; D is possibly TRBD1 or TRBD2 (7 bases each). V was shortened by 7 bases and J by 4 bases, with 13 bases between the two germline ends. Germline V lookup: CDR1 MDHEN, CDR2 SYDVKM. The CDR3 loop spans 13 amino acids. CDR3 residues: CASTPGGGETQYF. The CDR3 region has the DNA TGTGCCAGCACCCCAGGGGGGGGAGAGACCCAGTACTTC.

Regarding this clonotype: A clone one base away is much larger, so this may be a read error. This chain uses TRBV4-1 with TRBJ2-7; D not resolved. Germline CDR1 is MGHRA and CDR2 is YSYEKL. CDR3 length: 13 residues. In DNA form, the CDR3 reads TGCGCCAGCATCCAACCGGCTCCCTACGAGCAGTACTTC. Translation: CASIQPAPYEQYF.